This T cell receptor (beta chain) was sequenced in a study of regulatory T cells in long-lasting Graves disease. Study conclusions and caveats: Persistent Graves' patients had lower TCR diversity than newly diagnosed ones.

This clonotype was observed many times. Its cognate antigen is unknown. With iRepertoire HTBI primers and Arm-PCR of CDR3 regions, TCR beta libraries were built. TCRdb called the multiplex PCR reads again in MiXCR, with one record for every CDR3 protein. The sample yields 250,000 to 400,000 distinct CDR3 sequences, 15% to 20% seen once. Trimming took off 5 bases at V and 5 bases at J, with 9 bases between the two ends. Germline V gene data show CDR1 as SGHVS and CDR2 as FQNEAQ. The CDR3 length is 13 residues. Time point indicated: newly diagnosed GD, antithyroid drugs for less than 3 months. PBMC-extracted RNA yielded the TCR library. The source of the patients was an endocrinology department in Xi'an, China.

This clonotype was sampled from a female donor with Graves disease. The sample here was peripheral blood mononuclear cells (PBMCs), taken at new diagnosis, from a patient treated with antithyroid drugs. This chain joins TRBV7-8 and TRBJ1-4; D ambiguous. The CDR3 DNA reads TGTGCCAGCAGCCGGACGGAAAATGAAAAACTGTTTTTT. Translation: CASSRTENEKLFF.